The rows below give T cell receptor beta chains drawn from one sample of a study of cytomegalovirus exposure and HLA in healthy donors. The method was immunoSEQ multiplex PCR; TCRdb's version includes in-frame clones alone and lacks a portion of them. The repertoire table contains about 140,000 clones. The sequenced sample consisted of PBMCs. The receptors were sampled from a middle-aged man in good health and CMV-seronegative. Each CDR3 is given with its conserved first and last residue. Each record gives: J gene, V gene, D gene, CDR3 protein, CDR3 DNA. D genes are given only for firm matches.

TRBJ2-7 | TRBV5-1 | TRBD1 | CASSLVGTAWEQYF | TGCGCCAGCAGCTTGGTCGGGACAGCATGGGAGCAGTACTTC
TRBJ1-2 | TRBV6-5 | NA | CASSYGAGRNYGYTF | TGTGCCAGCAGTTACGGGGCAGGGCGGAACTATGGCTACACCTTC
TRBJ1-2 | TRBV25-1 | NA | CASSAPPHGYGYTF | TGTGCCAGCAGTGCGCCACCCCACGGCTATGGCTACACCTTC
TRBJ2-3 | TRBV28 | TRBD2 | CASDSGGTDTQYF | TGTGCCAGCGACAGCGGGGGCACAGATACGCAGTATTTT
TRBJ2-6 | TRBV5-1 | NA | CASSGGSAILGANVLTF | TGCGCCAGCAGCGGAGGCTCTGCTATTCTGGGGGCCAACGTCCTGACTTTC
TRBJ2-5 | TRBV25-1 | TRBD1 | CASSGSFDRGETQYF | TGTGCCAGCAGTGGAAGTTTCGACAGGGGAGAGACCCAGTACTTC
TRBJ1-2 | TRBV7-2 | NA | CASSLGTDYGYTF | TGTGCCAGCAGCTTAGGGACAGACTATGGCTACACCTTC
TRBJ1-4 | TRBV5-1 | TRBD1 | CASSSWTGGDEKLFF | TGCGCCAGCAGCTCATGGACAGGGGGAGATGAAAAACTGTTTTTT
TRBJ2-7 | TRBV5-8 | TRBD2 | CASSSVAGGYEQYF | TGTGCCAGCAGCTCTGTGGCGGGGGGATACGAGCAGTACTTC
TRBJ1-5 | TRBV7-6 | NA | CASTLETGGWPQHF | TGTGCCAGCACTTTAGAGACGGGAGGGTGGCCCCAGCATTTT
TRBJ2-2 | TRBV9 | TRBD1 | CASSPRDRGNTGELFF | TGTGCCAGCAGCCCCCGGGACAGGGGTAACACCGGGGAGCTGTTTTTT
TRBJ1-2 | TRBV2 | TRBD1 | CASRNQGDKYGYTF | TGTGCCAGCAGGAACCAGGGGGATAAGTATGGCTACACCTTC
TRBJ1-2 | TRBV6-1 | NA | CASSVSNYGYTF | TGTGCCAGCAGTGTCTCTAACTATGGCTACACCTTC
TRBJ1-2 | TRBV5-4 | NA | CASSGQTQQRYGYTF | TGTGCCAGCAGTGGACAGACCCAGCAGCGATATGGCTACACCTTC
TRBJ1-5 | TRBV25-1 | TRBD1 | CASSESLPGQYNQPQHF | TGTGCCAGCAGTGAATCGTTACCGGGACAGTACAATCAGCCCCAGCATTTT
TRBJ2-7 | TRBV6-5 | NA | CASSITEFSYEQYF | TGTGCCAGCAGCATAACAGAATTCTCCTACGAGCAGTACTTC
TRBJ2-7 | TRBV9 | TRBD1 | CASRPGQGDTYEQYF | TGTGCCAGCAGGCCGGGACAGGGAGACACCTACGAGCAGTACTTC
TRBJ2-7 | TRBV27 | TRBD1 | CASSLSGQTNYEQYF | TGTGCCAGCAGTTTATCGGGACAGACCAACTACGAGCAGTACTTC
TRBJ2-5 | TRBV5-4 | TRBD1 | CASSSRQGQKETQYF | TGTGCCAGCAGTTCTAGACAGGGACAAAAAGAGACCCAGTACTTC
TRBJ2-2 | TRBV7-8 | NA | CASSSGLNGELFF | TGTGCCAGCAGCTCGGGGTTGAACGGGGAGCTGTTTTTT
TRBJ2-7 | TRBV11-2 | TRBD2 | CASSSLTSRYEQYF | TGTGCCAGCAGCTCCCTGACTAGCAGGTACGAGCAGTACTTC
TRBJ2-3 | TRBV9 | TRBD2 | CASNRGVRSDTQYF | TGTGCCAGCAATCGGGGGGTAAGGTCAGATACGCAGTATTTT
TRBJ2-2 | TRBV9 | TRBD1 | CASSVEVMTGRTGELFF | TGTGCCAGCAGCGTAGAGGTAATGACAGGGCGAACCGGGGAGCTGTTTTTT
TRBJ1-1 | TRBV5-6 | TRBD1 | CASSFRTGGTEAFF | TGTGCCAGCAGCTTCCGGACAGGGGGGACTGAAGCTTTCTTT
TRBJ2-3 | TRBV7-2 | TRBD1 | CASSYRGTENTDTQYF | TGTGCCAGCAGCTATCGAGGGACAGAGAACACAGATACGCAGTATTTT
TRBJ2-1 | TRBV5-4 | NA | CASSWLGGSYNEQFF | TGTGCCAGCAGCTGGCTAGGCGGTTCATACAATGAGCAGTTCTTC
TRBJ2-3 | TRBV7-9 | TRBD1 | CASSLVDRGYKDTQYF | TGTGCCAGCAGCTTAGTCGACAGGGGGTACAAGGATACGCAGTATTTT
TRBJ2-2 | TRBV11-3 | NA | CASSLGLVGAGELFF | TGTGCCAGCAGCTTAGGGCTAGTTGGCGCCGGGGAGCTGTTTTTT
TRBJ1-5 | TRBV10-3 | TRBD1 | CAISLGQLDSNQPQHF | TGTGCCATCAGCCTGGGACAGCTAGATAGCAATCAGCCCCAGCATTTT
TRBJ1-2 | TRBV28 | TRBD1 | CASSLWSGTGVGGYTF | TGTGCCAGCAGTTTATGGAGTGGGACAGGGGTCGGGGGCTACACCTTC
TRBJ2-5 | TRBV7-2 | NA | CASSLGASPRETQYF | TGTGCCAGCAGCTTAGGGGCCTCACCCCGAGAGACCCAGTACTTC
TRBJ1-5 | TRBV6-6 | NA | CASSLHQEEQPQHF | TGTGCCAGCAGTTTGCATCAGGAGGAGCAGCCCCAGCATTTT
TRBJ1-5 | TRBV6-1 | NA | CASVQVSNQPQHF | TGTGCCAGCGTACAAGTCTCCAATCAGCCCCAGCATTTT
TRBJ2-3 | TRBV4-2 | NA | CASSQDGAGTDTQYF | TGTGCCAGCAGCCAAGATGGGGCCGGCACAGATACGCAGTATTTT
TRBJ1-6 | TRBV9 | NA | CASSAGGGASRSPLHF | TGTGCCAGCAGCGCTGGGGGGGGCGCCTCGAGGTCACCCCTCCACTTT
TRBJ2-5 | TRBV28 | TRBD2 | CASSSPGLAGGRETQYF | TGTGCCAGCAGTTCCCCCGGACTAGCGGGGGGGCGGGAGACCCAGTACTTC
TRBJ1-5 | TRBV6-6 | NA | CASIGTPVSNQPQHF | TGTGCCAGCATTGGGACACCGGTTAGCAATCAGCCCCAGCATTTT
TRBJ2-1 | TRBV5-1 | TRBD2 | CASSLSGGQNEQFF | TGCGCCAGCAGCTTGAGCGGGGGCCAAAATGAGCAGTTCTTC
TRBJ1-2 | TRBV7-6 | NA | CASSRSPQNYGYTF | TGTGCCAGCAGTCGCAGCCCACAGAACTATGGCTACACCTTC
TRBJ1-1 | TRBV5-1 | NA | CASSLTGLNTEAFF | TGCGCCAGCAGCTTGACGGGTCTGAACACTGAAGCTTTCTTT
TRBJ1-3 | TRBV28 | NA | CASSLVSVQGEVPGNTIYF | TGTGCCAGCAGTTTAGTTTCCGTTCAGGGCGAGGTTCCTGGAAACACCATATATTTT
TRBJ2-1 | TRBV15 | TRBD2 | CATSRDGRGDNEQFF | TGTGCCACCAGCAGAGATGGACGGGGGGACAATGAGCAGTTCTTC
TRBJ1-4 | TRBV4-1 | NA | CASSQSGDVKREKLFF | TGCGCCAGCAGCCAATCAGGGGACGTGAAAAGGGAAAAACTGTTTTTT